Described below is a single TCR beta chain sequence and its context. The target antigen is unknown. 13 Jbeta primers and 60 Vbeta primers were used for the PCR. Sequenced by immunoSEQ multiplex PCR; TCRdb stores in-frame clones only, minus some. The sample shows roughly 140,000 clones, 75% to 80% of them seen only once. The germline V and J ends were trimmed by 7 bases and 6 bases, with 18 bases remaining between them. Germline values: CDR1 SGHAT, CDR2 FQDESV (reference sequence). The CDR3 contains 14 residues. This sample is drawn from a study of cytomegalovirus exposure and HLA in healthy donors. Turning to the study itself: Earlier, 100 million to 130 million unique TCR beta sequences were recovered from approximately 200 million T cells by an analysis. Study findings and constraints: Rates of TCR association differed by HLA locus in a later analysis, with DRB1 highest and HLA-C lowest. Earlier findings revealed that most TCR beta V segments proved productive either about 87% or about 30% of the time. TRBV6-2, TRBV6-3 and some other V segments were unresolvable in 87-base-pair reads.

The rearrangement joins TRBV11-1 to TRBJ1-1; D unresolved. Sequencing input: PBMCs. This clonotype originated in a woman aged 30 to 39 in good health and CMV-seronegative. The CDR3 reads CASTQPSLQAEAFF. As DNA, the CDR3 is TGTGCCAGCACTCAACCCTCACTGCAGGCTGAAGCTTTCTTT.